The TCR beta chain described here comes from a study of blood T cell repertoires in COVID-19. The germline gives CDR1 PRHDT, CDR2 FYEKMQ (reference sequence). Trimming shortened V by 6 bases and J by 8 bases, and 16 bases separated the two germline ends. The CDR3 length is 13 residues. As originally analysed: Estimates of nucleated cell counts were drawn from the amplification of reference gene primers. This table comes from immunoSEQ multiplex PCR, and its TCRdb copy is limited to in-frame clones, with some not included. V and J calls and clone size come straight from that table; D and trimming were deduced from the DNA. The sample includes approximately 94,000 clones, under 90% of them seen just once.

The gene calls are TRBV13 and TRBJ1-2, with D hard to call. Source material: peripheral blood. The sequence was obtained from a human donor in a cohort sampled during active COVID-19. The chain's CDR3 is CASSVQDWMGYTF. CDR3 nucleotides: TGTGCCAGCAGTGTGCAGGACTGGATGGGCTACACCTTC.